This T cell receptor beta chain was observed in a study of cytomegalovirus exposure and HLA in healthy donors. Overall study findings and caveats: Most TCR sequences were seen very rarely across donors, but some public TCRs occurred in many. For cytomegalovirus status, the classifier reportedly gave diagnoses with high specificity and sensitivity.

TCRdb keeps only in-frame clones here, not all; method: immunoSEQ multiplex PCR. The sample has about 200,000 clones; roughly 84% are singletons. CDR3 length: 17 residues. CDR1 and CDR2 from the germline V gene are KGHSH and LQKENI. The junction had 9 bases not matched to a gene; V was cut back by 0 bases and J by 5 bases. This clone was recorded a few times. Its specificity is not known. The donors formed part of the approximately 120-subject validation cohort, distinct from the approximately 670-subject first cohort. This clonotype was obtained from a woman between 18 and 29 years old in good health and CMV-seropositive. The gene calls are TRBV18 and TRBJ1-5, with TRBD1 identical over 8 bases. Sequenced sample: PBMCs. The DNA for the CDR3 is TGTGCCAGCTCACCACCCCATGGACAGGGAACCGATCAGCCCCAGCATTTT. It yields the protein CASSPPHGQGTDQPQHF.